This T cell receptor (beta chain) was sequenced in a study of chemoradiotherapy in HPV16-positive cancers. Per the germline V gene, CDR1 is MNHNS and CDR2 is SASEGT. The ends lost 5 bases at V and 2 bases at J; junction bases unmatched: 3. The CDR3 totals 15 residues. Some clones are missing from TCRdb's copy, which holds only in-frame ones; the method was immunoSEQ multiplex PCR. This sample carries about 8,000 clones, around 81% of them seen once, and the ten largest clones take more than 6%. Sampling was conducted from a patient who underwent chemoradiotherapy. J is TRBJ2-5 and V is TRBV6-1, with 12 positions matching TRBD2. The TCR originated in a human donor with HPV-associated anogenital cancer. In nucleotides, the CDR3 is TGTGCCAGCAGTACTAGCGGGGGGCCTCAAGAGACCCAGTACTTC. Translation: CASSTSGGPQETQYF.